The clone carrying this T cell receptor beta chain turned up a few times. The antigen is not known. TCR alpha and TCR beta cDNA libraries carrying sample barcodes and UMIs came from 5'RACE with constant-segment primers. TCRdb called the 5' RACE reads again in MiXCR, with one record for every CDR3 protein. The sample shows hundreds of thousands of distinct CDR3 sequences, roughly a fifth of them seen only once. This sample was included in a study of T-cell memory formation after mild COVID-19. Points from the study as a whole: Researchers found some responding clones in pre-infection memory, a sign that cross-reactive memory joined. Contracting CD4+ clones were located mainly in CM and EM, and CD8+ clones in EMRA.

The receptor comes from a man between 18 and 35 years old who had mild COVID-19 (a few samples of this study predate the infection). Cell type and time point are not known. Sequencing used PBMCs or a T cell subset sorted from them (not recorded which).

The CDR3: CAIRDRSGVTQYF. Here the CDR3 DNA reads TGTGCCATACGGGACAGGAGCGGAGTTACGCAGTATTTT. The chain couples TRBV6-1 to TRBJ2-3; 8 bases align to TRBD1. The CDR3 has 13 amino acids. The trim removed 10 bases at V and 8 bases at J, leaving 11 bases unmatched. Germline V gives CDR1 MNHNS, CDR2 SASEGT.